The 3 T cell receptor beta chains given below trace back to one sample, sequenced in a study of response to subunit inactivated influenza vaccine. TCRdb fed the RT-PCR reads into MiXCR, producing one record per CDR3 protein. Of fewer than 750,000 distinct CDR3 sequences listed, around 13% are singletons. The source material was PBMCs from blood, sampled roughly 12 days after vaccination. These receptors were obtained from a man in his fifties or sixties who received an inactivated influenza vaccine.

This clonotype was detected a few times. The chain recombines TRBV7-8 with TRBJ1-2, with D tentatively TRBD1 (6 bases). This CDR3 contains 20 residues. Trimming took off 1 base at V and 0 bases at J, with 24 bases between the two ends. Germline CDR1 and CDR2: SGHVS and FQNEAQ. CDR3 nucleotide sequence: TGTGCCAGCAGCTTAGGAGCCCTACAGGGATATATACCTTCTAACTATGGCTACACCTTC. It specifies CASSLGALQGYIPSNYGYTF.

This sequence joins TRBV4-1 and TRBJ1-5; D remains unclear. The CDR3 sequence is 13 residues long. Germline CDR1 reads MGHRA; CDR2 reads YSYEKL. V lost 3 bases to trimming and J lost 6 bases, with 9 bases between them. CDR3 sequence reads: CASSHDHIQPQHF. CDR3 in DNA: TGCGCCAGCAGCCATGATCATATTCAGCCCCAGCATTTT.

This chain connects TRBV7-8 to TRBJ2-2, with no clear D. From germline, CDR1 is SGHVS and CDR2 FQNEAQ. The V end lost 2 bases, the J end lost 4 bases, and 8 bases lay between the germline ends. This CDR3 is 14 amino acids long. CDR3 nucleotides: TGTGCCAGCAGCTTAATGATCGGCACCGGGGAGCTGTTTTTT. It yields the protein CASSLMIGTGELFF. Combining the CDR3 with reference TRBV7-8 and TRBJ2-2 gives the whole variable domain GAGVSQSPRYKVAKRGQDVALRCDPISGHVSLFWYQQALGQGPEFLTYFQNEAQLDKSGLPSDRFFAERPEGSVSTLKIQRTQQEDSAVYLCASSLMIGTGELFFGEGSRLTVL.